This T cell receptor (beta chain) was identified during a study of T cell repertoires in cytomegalovirus infection. The germline V gene encodes CDR1 MGHRA and CDR2 YSYEKL. Trimming pared 5 bases from V and 6 bases from J, leaving 13 bases between. The CDR3 sequence is 13 residues long. Via MiXCR, TCRdb re-called the reads, giving one row per CDR3 protein. The table lists roughly 600,000 distinct CDR3 sequences, 24% of them singletons. The sequencing input was CD8+ T cells from PBMCs. The chain has TRBV4-1 and TRBJ1-2; D ambiguous. This TCR was recovered from a human donor in good health (CMV status not recorded). Some clones in this sample may be carry-over from other donors' samples. The CDR3 DNA sequence: TGCGCCAGCAGCTCGGTACTACCGGATGGCTACACCTTC. The encoded protein is CASSSVLPDGYTF.